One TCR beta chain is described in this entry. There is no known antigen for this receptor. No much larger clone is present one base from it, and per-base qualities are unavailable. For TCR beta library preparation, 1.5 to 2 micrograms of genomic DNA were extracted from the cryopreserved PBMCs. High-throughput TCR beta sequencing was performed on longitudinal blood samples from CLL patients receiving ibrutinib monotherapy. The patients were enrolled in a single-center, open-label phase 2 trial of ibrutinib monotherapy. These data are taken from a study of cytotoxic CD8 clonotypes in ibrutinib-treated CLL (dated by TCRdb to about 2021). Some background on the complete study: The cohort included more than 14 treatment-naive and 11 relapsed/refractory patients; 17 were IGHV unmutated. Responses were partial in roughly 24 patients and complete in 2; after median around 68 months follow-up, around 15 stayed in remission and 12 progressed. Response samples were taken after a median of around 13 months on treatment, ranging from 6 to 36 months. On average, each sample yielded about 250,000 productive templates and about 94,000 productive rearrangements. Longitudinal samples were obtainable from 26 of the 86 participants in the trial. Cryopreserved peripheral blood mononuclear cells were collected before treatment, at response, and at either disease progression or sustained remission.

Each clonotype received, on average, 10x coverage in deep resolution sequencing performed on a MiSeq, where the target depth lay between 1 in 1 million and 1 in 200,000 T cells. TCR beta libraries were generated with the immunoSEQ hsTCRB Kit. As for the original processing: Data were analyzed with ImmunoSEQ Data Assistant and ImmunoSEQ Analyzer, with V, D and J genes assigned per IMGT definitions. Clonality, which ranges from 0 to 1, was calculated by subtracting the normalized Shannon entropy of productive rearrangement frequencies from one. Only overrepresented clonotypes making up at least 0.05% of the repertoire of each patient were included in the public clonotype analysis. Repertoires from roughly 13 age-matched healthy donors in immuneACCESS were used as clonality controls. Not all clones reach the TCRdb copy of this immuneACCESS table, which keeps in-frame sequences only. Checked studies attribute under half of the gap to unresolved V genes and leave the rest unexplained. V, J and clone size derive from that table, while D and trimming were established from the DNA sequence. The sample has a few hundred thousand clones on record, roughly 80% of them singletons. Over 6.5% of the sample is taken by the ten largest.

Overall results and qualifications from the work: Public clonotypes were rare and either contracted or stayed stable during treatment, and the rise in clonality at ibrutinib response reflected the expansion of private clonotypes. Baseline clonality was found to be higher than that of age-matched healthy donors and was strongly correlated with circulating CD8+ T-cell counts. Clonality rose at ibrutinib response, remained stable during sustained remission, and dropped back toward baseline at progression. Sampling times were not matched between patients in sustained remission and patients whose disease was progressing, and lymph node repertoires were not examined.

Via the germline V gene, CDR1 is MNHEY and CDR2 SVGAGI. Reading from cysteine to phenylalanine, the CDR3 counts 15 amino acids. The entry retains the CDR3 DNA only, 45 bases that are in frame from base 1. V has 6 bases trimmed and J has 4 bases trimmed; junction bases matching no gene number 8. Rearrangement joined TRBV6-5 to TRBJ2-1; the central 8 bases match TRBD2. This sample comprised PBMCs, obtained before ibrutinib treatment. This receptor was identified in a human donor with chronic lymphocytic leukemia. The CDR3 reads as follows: CASSLSGSSYNEQFF. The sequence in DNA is TGTGCCAGCAGCCTCAGCGGGAGTTCTTACAATGAGCAGTTCTTC.